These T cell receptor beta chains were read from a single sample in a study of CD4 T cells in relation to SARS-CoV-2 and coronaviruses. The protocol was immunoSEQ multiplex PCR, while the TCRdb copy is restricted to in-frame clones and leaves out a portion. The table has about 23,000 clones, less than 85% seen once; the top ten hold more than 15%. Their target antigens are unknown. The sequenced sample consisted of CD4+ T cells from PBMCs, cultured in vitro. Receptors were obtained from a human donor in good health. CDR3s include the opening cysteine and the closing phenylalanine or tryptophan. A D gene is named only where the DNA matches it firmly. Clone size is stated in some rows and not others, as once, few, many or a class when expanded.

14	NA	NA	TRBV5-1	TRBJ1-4	CASSLKGSSEKLFF	TGCGCCAGCAGCTTGAAGGGATCCTCTGAAAAACTGTTTTTT
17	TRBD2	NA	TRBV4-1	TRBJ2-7	CASSQTTGTSDSYEQYF	TGCGCCAGCAGCCAAACTACCGGGACTAGCGACTCCTACGAGCAGTACTTC
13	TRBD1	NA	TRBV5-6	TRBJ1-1	CAHGSDRGTEAFF	TGTGCCCATGGATCCGACAGGGGAACTGAAGCTTTCTTT
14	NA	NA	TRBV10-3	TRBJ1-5	CAISEGGANQPQHF	TGTGCCATCAGTGAGGGGGGTGCCAATCAGCCCCAGCATTTT
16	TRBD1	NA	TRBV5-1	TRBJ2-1	CASRRTGSPSYNEQFF	TGCGCCAGCAGGCGGACAGGGAGTCCCTCCTACAATGAGCAGTTCTTC
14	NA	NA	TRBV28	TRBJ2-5	CASSLSDGGETQYF	TGTGCCAGCAGTTTATCGGACGGTGGAGAGACCCAGTACTTC
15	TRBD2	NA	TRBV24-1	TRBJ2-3	CATHVGGRAIDTQYF	TGTGCCACCCACGTGGGTGGGAGGGCCATAGATACGCAGTATTTT
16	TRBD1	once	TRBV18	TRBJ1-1	CASSQQGGLMNTEAFF	TGTGCCAGCTCACAACAGGGGGGCCTCATGAACACTGAAGCTTTCTTT
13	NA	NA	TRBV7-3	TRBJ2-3	CASSPAITDTQYF	TGTGCCAGCAGCCCAGCTATCACAGATACGCAGTATTTT
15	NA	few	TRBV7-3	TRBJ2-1	CASSLQAGSYNEQFF	TGTGCCAGCAGCCTCCAGGCGGGCTCCTACAATGAGCAGTTCTTC
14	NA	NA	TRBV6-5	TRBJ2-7	CASSYSALTYEQYF	TGTGCCAGCAGTTACTCCGCCCTAACCTACGAGCAGTACTTC
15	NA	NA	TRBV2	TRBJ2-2	CASSEETANTGELFF	TGTGCCAGCAGTGAAGAGACGGCGAACACCGGGGAGCTGTTTTTT
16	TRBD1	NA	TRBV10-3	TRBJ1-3	CAISAEQGASGNTIYF	TGTGCCATCAGCGCCGAACAGGGGGCTTCTGGAAACACCATATATTTT
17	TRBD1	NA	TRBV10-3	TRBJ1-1	CAISDRQGVYGNTEAFF	TGTGCCATCAGTGACCGACAGGGGGTTTACGGGAACACTGAAGCTTTCTTT
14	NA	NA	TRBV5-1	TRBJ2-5	CASSGGTSGETQYF	TGCGCCAGCAGCGGCGGGACTTCCGGGGAGACCCAGTACTTC
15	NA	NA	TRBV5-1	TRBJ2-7	CASSLGAQELYEQYF	TGCGCCAGCAGCTTGGGGGCCCAGGAGCTTTACGAGCAGTACTTC
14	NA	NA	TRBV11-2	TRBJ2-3	CASSPGAHTDTQYF	TGTGCCAGCAGCCCCGGGGCACACACAGATACGCAGTATTTT
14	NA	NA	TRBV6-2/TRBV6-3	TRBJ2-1	CASSFRGNHNEQFF	TGTGCCAGCAGTTTTCGAGGGAATCACAATGAGCAGTTCTTC
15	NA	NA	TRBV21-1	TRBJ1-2	CASSKGAGHLYGYTF	TGTGCCAGCAGCAAAGGGGCCGGACACCTCTATGGCTACACCTTC
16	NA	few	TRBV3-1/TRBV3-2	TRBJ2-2	CASSFGGGVNTGELFF	TGTGCCAGCAGCTTCGGTGGGGGCGTGAACACCGGGGAGCTGTTTTTT
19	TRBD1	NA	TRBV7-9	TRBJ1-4	CASSVPPGQANMRNEKLFF	TGTGCCAGCAGCGTGCCACCGGGACAGGCAAACATGCGGAATGAAAAACTGTTTTTT
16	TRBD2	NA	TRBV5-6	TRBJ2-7	CASSSPSGTRGYEQYF	TGTGCCAGCAGCTCCCCATCCGGGACTAGGGGCTACGAGCAGTACTTC
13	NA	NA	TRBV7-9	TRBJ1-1	CASSFPVGTEAFF	TGTGCCAGCAGCTTTCCTGTCGGGACTGAAGCTTTCTTT
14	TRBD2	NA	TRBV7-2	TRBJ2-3	CASSTSGGTDTQYF	TGTGCCAGCAGCACTAGCGGGGGCACAGATACGCAGTATTTT
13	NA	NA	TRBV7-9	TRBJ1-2	CASSLGPSSGYTF	TGTGCCAGCAGCTTAGGCCCCTCCAGCGGCTACACCTTC
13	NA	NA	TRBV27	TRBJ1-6	CASSGVRYSPLHF	TGTGCCAGCAGTGGCGTCAGGTATTCACCCCTCCACTTT
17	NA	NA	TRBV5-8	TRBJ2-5	CASRVGGGPGVKETQYF	TGTGCCAGCAGGGTAGGAGGGGGCCCAGGGGTGAAAGAGACCCAGTACTTC
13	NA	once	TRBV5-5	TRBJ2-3	CASTVERTDTQYF	TGTGCCAGCACCGTGGAAAGGACAGATACGCAGTATTTT
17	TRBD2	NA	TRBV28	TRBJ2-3	CASSPSRGRAGADTQYF	TGTGCCAGCAGCCCTAGCAGAGGGAGGGCCGGCGCAGATACGCAGTATTTT
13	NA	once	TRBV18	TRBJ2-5	CASSSGTFRTQYF	TGTGCCAGCTCATCCGGGACTTTCAGGACCCAGTACTTC
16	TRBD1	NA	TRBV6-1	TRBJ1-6	CASSEDRSWFRSPLHF	TGTGCCAGCAGTGAGGACAGGTCTTGGTTTAGGTCACCCCTCCACTTT
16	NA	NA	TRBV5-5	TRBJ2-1	CASSLALRDMYNEQFF	TGTGCCAGCAGCTTGGCTTTGCGGGACATGTACAATGAGCAGTTCTTC
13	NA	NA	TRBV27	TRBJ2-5	CASSLGFQETQYF	TGTGCCAGCAGTTTAGGGTTTCAAGAGACCCAGTACTTC
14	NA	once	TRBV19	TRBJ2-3	CASSIDPGTDTQYF	TGTGCCAGTAGTATAGATCCCGGCACAGATACGCAGTATTTT
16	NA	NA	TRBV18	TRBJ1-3	CASSRDTTSSGNTIYF	TGTGCCAGCTCACGGGACACAACGAGCTCTGGAAACACCATATATTTT
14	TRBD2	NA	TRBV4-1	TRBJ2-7	CASGRVAGPYEQYF	TGCGCCAGTGGAAGGGTAGCGGGTCCCTACGAGCAGTACTTC
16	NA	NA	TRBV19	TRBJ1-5	CASSIHRGTRSQPQHF	TGTGCCAGTAGTATCCACCGGGGGACAAGAAGTCAGCCCCAGCATTTT
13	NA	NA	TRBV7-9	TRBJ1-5	CASSFDSDQPQHF	TGTGCCAGCAGCTTCGACAGCGATCAGCCCCAGCATTTT
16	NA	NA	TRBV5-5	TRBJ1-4	CASSFNRDGSGEKLFF	TGTGCCAGCAGCTTCAATCGGGACGGCTCAGGAGAAAAACTGTTTTTT
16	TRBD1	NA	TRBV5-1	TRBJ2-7	CASSLALGTANYEQYF	TGCGCCAGCAGCTTGGCCTTGGGGACAGCGAACTACGAGCAGTACTTC
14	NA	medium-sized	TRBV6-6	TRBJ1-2	CASSYQVVNYGYTF	TGTGCCAGCAGTTACCAAGTCGTTAACTATGGCTACACCTTC
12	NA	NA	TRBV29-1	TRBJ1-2	CSVQTAFYGYTF	TGCAGCGTCCAAACAGCATTCTATGGCTACACCTTC
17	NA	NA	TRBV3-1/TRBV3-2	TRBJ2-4	CASSQDSGPGAKNIQYF	TGTGCCAGCAGCCAAGATTCCGGGCCAGGGGCCAAAAACATTCAGTACTTC
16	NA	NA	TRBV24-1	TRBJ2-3	CATSWGTGTYTDTQYF	TGTGCCACCAGTTGGGGAACAGGGACCTACACAGATACGCAGTATTTT
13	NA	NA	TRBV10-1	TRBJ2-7	CASSSRGRFEQYF	TGCGCCAGCAGTTCTAGGGGCAGATTCGAGCAGTACTTC
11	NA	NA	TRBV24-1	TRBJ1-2	CATSDQGGYTF	TGTGCCACCAGTGACCAAGGGGGCTACACCTTC
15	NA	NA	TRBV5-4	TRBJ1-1	CASSLIGRGNTEAFF	TGTGCCAGCAGCTTGATCGGACGGGGGAACACTGAAGCTTTCTTT
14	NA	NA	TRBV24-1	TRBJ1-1	CATSDPGGSTEAFF	TGTGCCACCAGTGATCCCGGGGGAAGCACTGAAGCTTTCTTT
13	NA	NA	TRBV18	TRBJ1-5	CASSPPEGEPQHF	TGTGCCAGCTCACCACCGGAAGGGGAGCCCCAGCATTTT
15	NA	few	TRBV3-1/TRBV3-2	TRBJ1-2	CASSSLGAAISGYTF	TGTGCCAGCAGTTCCCTCGGGGCAGCTATTTCTGGCTACACCTTC
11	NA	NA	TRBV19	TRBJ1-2	CASHSNYGYTF	TGTGCCAGTCACTCTAACTATGGCTACACCTTC
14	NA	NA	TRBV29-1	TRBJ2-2	CSVEGSSNTGELFF	TGCAGCGTTGAGGGGAGCTCTAACACCGGGGAGCTGTTTTTT
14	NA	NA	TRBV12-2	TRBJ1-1	CASRQLRRGTEAFF	TGTGCAAGTCGCCAGCTTCGGCGGGGCACTGAAGCTTTCTTT
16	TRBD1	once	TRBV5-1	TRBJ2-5	CASSLGVGQGQETQYF	TGCGCCAGCAGCTTGGGTGTCGGACAGGGGCAAGAGACCCAGTACTTC
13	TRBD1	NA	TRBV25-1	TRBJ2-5	CASKTGPQETQYF	TGTGCCAGCAAGACAGGGCCTCAAGAGACCCAGTACTTC
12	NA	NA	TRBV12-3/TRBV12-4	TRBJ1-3	CASSSLTGDIYF	TGTGCCAGCAGTTCCCTGACGGGCGACATATATTTT
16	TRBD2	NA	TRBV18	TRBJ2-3	CASSRPGLAGRDTQYF	TGTGCCAGCTCACGGCCGGGACTAGCGGGAAGAGATACGCAGTATTTT
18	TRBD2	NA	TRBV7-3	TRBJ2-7	CASSLAGTSGRMGYEQYF	TGTGCCAGCAGCTTAGCCGGGACTAGCGGGAGGATGGGCTACGAGCAGTACTTC
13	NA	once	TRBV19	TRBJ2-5	CASSIAGVETQYF	TGTGCCAGTAGTATAGCAGGGGTGGAGACCCAGTACTTC